One T cell receptor (beta chain) is described in this entry. Produced via immunoSEQ multiplex PCR; TCRdb's table is partial and in-frame only. The data hold 110,000 or so clones, with about 93% observed a single time. Looked up from germline, CDR1 is ENHRY and CDR2 is SYGVKD. CDR3 length: 14 residues. With 6 bases removed from V and 4 bases from J, the gap between germline ends came to 12 bases. The source of the sample is a study of T cells after somatic rescue of genetic block. The chain has TRBV10-3 and TRBJ2-2; perhaps TRBD1 as D (5 bases). Sequenced sample: peripheral blood mononuclear cells (PBMCs). The receptor comes from a woman aged 18-29 years. Here the CDR3 DNA reads TGTGCCATCAGAGGGCCCCAGGGCACCGGGGAGCTGTTTTTT. Amino acids: CAIRGPQGTGELFF.